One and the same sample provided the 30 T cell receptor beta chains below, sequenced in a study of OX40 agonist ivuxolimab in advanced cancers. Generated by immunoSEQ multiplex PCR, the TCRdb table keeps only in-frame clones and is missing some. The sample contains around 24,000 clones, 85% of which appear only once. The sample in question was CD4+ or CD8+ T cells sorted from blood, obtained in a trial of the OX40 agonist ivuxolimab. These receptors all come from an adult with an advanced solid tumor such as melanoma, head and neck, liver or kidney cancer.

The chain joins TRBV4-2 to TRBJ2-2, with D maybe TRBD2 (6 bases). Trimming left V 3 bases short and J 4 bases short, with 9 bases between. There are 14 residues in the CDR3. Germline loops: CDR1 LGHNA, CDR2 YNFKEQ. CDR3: CASSQREGTGELFF. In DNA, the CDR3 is TGTGCCAGCAGCCAGCGGGAAGGCACCGGGGAGCTGTTTTTT.

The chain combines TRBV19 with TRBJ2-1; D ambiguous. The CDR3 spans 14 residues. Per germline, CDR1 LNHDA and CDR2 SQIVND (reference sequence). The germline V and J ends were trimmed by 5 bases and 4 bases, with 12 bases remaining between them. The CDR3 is CASSPWLGYNEQFF. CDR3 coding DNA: TGTGCCAGTAGTCCCTGGTTGGGATACAATGAGCAGTTCTTC.

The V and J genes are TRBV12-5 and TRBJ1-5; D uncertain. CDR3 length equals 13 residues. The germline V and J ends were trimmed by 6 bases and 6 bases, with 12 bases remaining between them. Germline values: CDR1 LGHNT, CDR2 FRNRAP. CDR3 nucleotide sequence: TGTGCTAGTGGCCCAAACTCGGGTCAGCCCCAGCATTTT. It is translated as CASGPNSGQPQHF.

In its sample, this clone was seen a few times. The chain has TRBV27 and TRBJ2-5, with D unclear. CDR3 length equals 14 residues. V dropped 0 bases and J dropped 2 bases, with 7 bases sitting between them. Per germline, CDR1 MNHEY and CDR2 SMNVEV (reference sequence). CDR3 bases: TGTGCCAGCAGTTTATCGTCCAGACAAGAGACCCAGTACTTC. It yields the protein CASSLSSRQETQYF.

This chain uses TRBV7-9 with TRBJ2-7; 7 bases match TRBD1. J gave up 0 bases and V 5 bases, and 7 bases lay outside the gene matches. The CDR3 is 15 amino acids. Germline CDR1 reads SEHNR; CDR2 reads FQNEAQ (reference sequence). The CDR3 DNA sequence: TGTGCCAGCAGCACCCGGGACAGTGTCTCCTACGAGCAGTACTTC. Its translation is CASSTRDSVSYEQYF.

This CDR3 reads CASSIALYTEAFF. In nucleotides, the CDR3 is TGTGCCAGTAGTATAGCTCTTTACACTGAAGCTTTCTTT. The J gene is TRBJ1-1, the V gene TRBV19, with D unresolved. Germline CDR1 LNHDA, CDR2 SQIVND (reference sequence). The CDR3 consists of 13 residues. The V end lost 1 base, the J end lost 3 bases, and 6 bases lay between the germline ends.

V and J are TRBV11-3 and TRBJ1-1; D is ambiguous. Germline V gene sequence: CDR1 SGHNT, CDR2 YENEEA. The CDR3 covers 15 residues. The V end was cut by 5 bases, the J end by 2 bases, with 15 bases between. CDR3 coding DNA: TGTGCCAGCAGCCCTTGGGCAGGCAAAAACACTGAAGCTTTCTTT. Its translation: CASSPWAGKNTEAFF.

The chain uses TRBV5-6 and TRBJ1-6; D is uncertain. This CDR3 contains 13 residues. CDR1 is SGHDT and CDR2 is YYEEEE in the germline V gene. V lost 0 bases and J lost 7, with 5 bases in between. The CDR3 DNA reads TGTGCCAGCAGCTTGGCCGGAAATTCACCCCTCCACTTT. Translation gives CASSLAGNSPLHF.

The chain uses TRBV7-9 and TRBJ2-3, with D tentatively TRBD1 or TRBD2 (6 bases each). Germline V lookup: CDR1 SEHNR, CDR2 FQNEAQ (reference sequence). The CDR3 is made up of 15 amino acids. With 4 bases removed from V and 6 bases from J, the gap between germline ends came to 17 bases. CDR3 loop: CASSSLLGGGDTQYF. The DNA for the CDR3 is TGTGCCAGCAGCTCGCTATTAGGAGGGGGGGATACGCAGTATTTT.

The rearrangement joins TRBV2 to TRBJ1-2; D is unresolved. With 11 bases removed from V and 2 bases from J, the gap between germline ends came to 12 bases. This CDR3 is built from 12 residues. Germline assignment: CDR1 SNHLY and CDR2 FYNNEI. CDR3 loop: CAFRQRNYGYTF. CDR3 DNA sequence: TGTGCCTTTAGGCAGCGGAACTATGGCTACACCTTC.

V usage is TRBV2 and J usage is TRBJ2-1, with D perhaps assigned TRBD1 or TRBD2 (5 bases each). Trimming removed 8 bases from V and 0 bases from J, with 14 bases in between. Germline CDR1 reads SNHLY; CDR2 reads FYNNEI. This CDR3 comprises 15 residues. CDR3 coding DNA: TGTGCCAGCTTCCCGGGGCCCAGCTCCTACAATGAGCAGTTCTTC. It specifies CASFPGPSSYNEQFF.

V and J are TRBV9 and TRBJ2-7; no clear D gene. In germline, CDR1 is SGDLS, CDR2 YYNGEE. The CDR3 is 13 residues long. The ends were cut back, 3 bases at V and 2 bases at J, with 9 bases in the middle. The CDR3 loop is CASSASTPYEQYF. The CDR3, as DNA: TGTGCCAGCAGCGCAAGTACCCCCTACGAGCAGTACTTC. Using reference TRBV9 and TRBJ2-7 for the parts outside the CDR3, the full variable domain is DSGVTQTPKHLITATGQRVTLRCSPRSGDLSVYWYQQSLDQGLQFLIQYYNGEERAKGNILERFSAQQFPDLHSELNLSSLELGDSALYFCASSASTPYEQYFGPGTRLTVT.

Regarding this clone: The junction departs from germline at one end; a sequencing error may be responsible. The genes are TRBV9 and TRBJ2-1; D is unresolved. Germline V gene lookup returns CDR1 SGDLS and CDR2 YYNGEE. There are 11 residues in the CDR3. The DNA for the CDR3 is TGTGCCAGCAGCTCCCCTTACGGAACCGTCTTC. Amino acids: CASSSPYGTVF.

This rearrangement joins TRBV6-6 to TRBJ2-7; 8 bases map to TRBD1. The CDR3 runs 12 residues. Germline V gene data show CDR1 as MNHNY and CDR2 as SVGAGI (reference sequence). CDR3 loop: CASGGDSYEQYF. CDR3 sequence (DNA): TGTGCTTCAGGGGGCGATTCCTACGAGCAGTACTTC.

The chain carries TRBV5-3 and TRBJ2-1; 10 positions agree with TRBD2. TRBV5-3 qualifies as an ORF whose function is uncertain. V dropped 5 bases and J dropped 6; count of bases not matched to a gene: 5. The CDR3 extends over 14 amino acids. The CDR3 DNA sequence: TGTGCCAGAAGGGGTAGCGGGAGGTTCAATGAGCAGTTCTTC. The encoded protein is CARRGSGRFNEQFF.

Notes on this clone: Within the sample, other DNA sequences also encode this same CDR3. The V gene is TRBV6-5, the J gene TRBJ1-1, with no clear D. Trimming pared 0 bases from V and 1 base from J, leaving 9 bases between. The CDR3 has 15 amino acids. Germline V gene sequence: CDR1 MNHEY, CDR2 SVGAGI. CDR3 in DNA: TGTGCCAGCAGTTACTCCCGTGTGGGGAACACTGAAGCTTTCTTT. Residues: CASSYSRVGNTEAFF.

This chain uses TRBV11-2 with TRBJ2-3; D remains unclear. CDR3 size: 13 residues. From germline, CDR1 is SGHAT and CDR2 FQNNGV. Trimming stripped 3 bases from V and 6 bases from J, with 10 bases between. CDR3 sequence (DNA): TGTGCCAGCAGCTTCGAACCGTCGGATACGCAGTATTTT. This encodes CASSFEPSDTQYF.

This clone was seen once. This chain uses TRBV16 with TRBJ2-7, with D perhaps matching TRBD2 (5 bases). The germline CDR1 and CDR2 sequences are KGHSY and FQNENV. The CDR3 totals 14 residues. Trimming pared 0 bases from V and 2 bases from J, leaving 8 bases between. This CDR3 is CASSQSAGPYEQYF. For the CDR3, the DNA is TGTGCCAGCAGCCAATCGGCGGGCCCCTACGAGCAGTACTTC.

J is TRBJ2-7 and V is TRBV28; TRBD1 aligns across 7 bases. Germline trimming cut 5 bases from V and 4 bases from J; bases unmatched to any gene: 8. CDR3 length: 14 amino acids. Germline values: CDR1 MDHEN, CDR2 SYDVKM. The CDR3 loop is CASSGAGTVYEQYF. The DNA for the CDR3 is TGTGCCAGCAGTGGGGCCGGGACAGTTTACGAGCAGTACTTC.

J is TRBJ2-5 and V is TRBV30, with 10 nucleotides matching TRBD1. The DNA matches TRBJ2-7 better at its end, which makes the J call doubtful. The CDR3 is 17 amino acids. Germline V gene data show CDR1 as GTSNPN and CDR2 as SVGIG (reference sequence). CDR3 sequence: CAWSGLSGTGESYEQYF. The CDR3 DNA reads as TGTGCCTGGAGTGGACTCTCCGGGACAGGGGAAAGCTACGAGCAGTACTTC.

The CDR3 DNA follows: TGTGCCAGCAGTAACAGGGGGCGAAGATTAGATACGCAGTATTTT. It is translated as CASSNRGRRLDTQYF. V is TRBV2 and J is TRBJ2-3; TRBD1 matches 9 bases. There are 15 residues in the CDR3. V lost 5 bases, J lost 5 bases, and 8 bases stayed unmatched. Germline assignment: CDR1 SNHLY and CDR2 FYNNEI. Full variable domain (remainder filled in from reference TRBV2 and TRBJ2-3): EPEVTQTPSHQVTQMGQEVILRCVPISNHLYFYWYRQILGQKVEFLVSFYNNEISEKSEIFDDQFSVERPDGSNFTLKIRSTKLEDSAMYFCASSNRGRRLDTQYFGPGTRLTVL.

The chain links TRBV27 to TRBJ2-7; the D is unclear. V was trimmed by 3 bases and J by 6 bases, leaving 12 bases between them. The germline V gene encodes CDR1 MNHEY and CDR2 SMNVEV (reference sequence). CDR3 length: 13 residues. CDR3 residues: CASSLSETFEQYF. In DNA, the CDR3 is TGTGCCAGCAGTTTGTCAGAGACTTTCGAGCAGTACTTC.

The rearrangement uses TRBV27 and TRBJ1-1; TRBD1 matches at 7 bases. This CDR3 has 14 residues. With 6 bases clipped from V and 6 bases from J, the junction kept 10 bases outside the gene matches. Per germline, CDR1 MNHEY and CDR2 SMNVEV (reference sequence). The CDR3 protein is CASSPSGGGPEAFF. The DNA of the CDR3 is TGTGCCAGCAGCCCCTCAGGGGGGGGCCCTGAAGCTTTCTTT.

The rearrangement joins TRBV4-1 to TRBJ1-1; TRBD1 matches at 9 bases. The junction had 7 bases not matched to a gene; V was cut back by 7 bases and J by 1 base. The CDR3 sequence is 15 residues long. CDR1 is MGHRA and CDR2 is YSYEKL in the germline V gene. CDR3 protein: CASTFGQGSNTEAFF. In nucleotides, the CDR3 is TGCGCCAGCACCTTCGGACAGGGGTCGAACACTGAAGCTTTCTTT.

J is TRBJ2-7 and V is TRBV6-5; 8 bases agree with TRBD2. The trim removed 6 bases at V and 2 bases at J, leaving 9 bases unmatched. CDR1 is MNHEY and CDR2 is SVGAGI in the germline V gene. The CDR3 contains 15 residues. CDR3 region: CASRLSSGGAYEQYF. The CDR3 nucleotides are TGTGCCAGCAGACTATCAAGCGGGGGCGCCTACGAGCAGTACTTC.

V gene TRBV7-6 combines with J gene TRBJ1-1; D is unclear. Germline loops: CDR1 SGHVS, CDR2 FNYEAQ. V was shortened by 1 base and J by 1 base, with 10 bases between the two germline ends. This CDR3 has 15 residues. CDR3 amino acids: CASSLEAVSNTEAFF. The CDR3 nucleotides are TGTGCCAGCAGCTTAGAGGCTGTTTCGAACACTGAAGCTTTCTTT.

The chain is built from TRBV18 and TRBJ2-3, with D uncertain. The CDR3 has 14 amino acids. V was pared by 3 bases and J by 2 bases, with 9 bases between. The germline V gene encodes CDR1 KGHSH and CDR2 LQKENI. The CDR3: CASSPAENTDTQYF. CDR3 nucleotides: TGTGCCAGCTCACCGGCAGAGAACACAGATACGCAGTATTTT. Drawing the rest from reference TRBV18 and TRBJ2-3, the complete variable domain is NAGVMQNPRHLVRRRGQEARLRCSPMKGHSHVYWYRQLPEEGLKFMVYLQKENIIDESGMPKERFSAEFPKEGPSILRIQQVVRGDSAAYFCASSPAENTDTQYFGPGTRLTVL.

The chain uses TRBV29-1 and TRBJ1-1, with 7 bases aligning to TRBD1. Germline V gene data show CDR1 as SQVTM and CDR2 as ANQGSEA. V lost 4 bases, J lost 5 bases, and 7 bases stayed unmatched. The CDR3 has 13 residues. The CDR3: CSVGKGAGTEAFF. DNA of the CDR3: TGCAGCGTTGGGAAGGGGGCCGGGACTGAAGCTTTCTTT.

The DNA of the CDR3 is TGTGCCATCAGTGAGTCGCAGGAGGGCCCTGGAAACACCATATATTTT. Protein product: CAISESQEGPGNTIYF. The chain carries TRBV10-3 and TRBJ1-3; D is undetermined. There are 16 residues in the CDR3. Trimming left V 0 bases short and J 2 bases short, with 11 bases between. The germline gives CDR1 ENHRY, CDR2 SYGVKD.

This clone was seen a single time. The CDR3 DNA sequence: TGTGCCAGCAGCTTGGAGACAGGGGGGAAAAACATTCAGTACTTC. Translation: CASSLETGGKNIQYF. V and J are TRBV5-6 and TRBJ2-4, with TRBD1 matching over 9 bases. The CDR3 totals 15 residues. Germline loops: CDR1 SGHDT, CDR2 YYEEEE. Germline trimming cut 0 bases from V and 4 bases from J; bases unmatched to any gene: 2.